Listed below are T cell receptor beta chains from one sample, sequenced in a study of T cells of healthy individuals. TCRdb reprocessed the 5' RACE reads via MiXCR and lists one record per CDR3 protein. The sample carries 40,000 to 65,000 distinct CDR3 sequences, around 15% recorded once. The receptors originated from a human donor in good health. Each CDR3 is given with its conserved first and last residue. D genes are given only for firm matches. A clone size is listed for some rows: how often the clone was seen (once, few, many), or a class if it is expanded.

CSVGTGRLQYNEQFF TGCAGCGTAGGGACAGGCCGATTACAATACAATGAGCAGTTCTTC TRBJ2-1 TRBD1 TRBV29-1 few
CSARAPLAGVTYEQYF TGCAGTGCTAGAGCCCCGCTAGCGGGTGTGACCTACGAGCAGTACTTC TRBJ2-7 TRBD2 TRBV20-1 few
CASSLFTDYAMTF TGCGCCAGCAGCTTGTTCACAGATTACGCTATGACCTTC TRBJ1-2 NA TRBV5-1 NA
CASSLVWTGLNIQYF TGTGCCAGCAGCTTAGTGTGGACAGGGCTAAACATTCAGTACTTC TRBJ2-4 TRBD1 TRBV11-2 few
CASSHQPTGTANYGYTF TGCGCCAGCAGCCACCAACCCACCGGGACAGCGAACTATGGCTACACCTTC TRBJ1-2 TRBD1 TRBV4-1 few
CASSSTSGRADTQYF TGTGCCAGCAGCTCCACTAGCGGGAGGGCAGATACGCAGTATTTT TRBJ2-3 TRBD2 TRBV7-9 few
CASSLGGSEQFF TGTGCCAGCAGCTTAGGAGGTAGCGAGCAGTTCTTC TRBJ2-1 NA TRBV7-2 few
CASSPTESSYNEQFF TGTGCCAGCAGCCCTACTGAGAGCTCCTACAATGAGCAGTTCTTC TRBJ2-1 NA TRBV9 NA
CSGALVPYEQYF TGCAGTGGGGCCCTGGTACCTTACGAGCAGTACTTC TRBJ2-7 NA TRBV20-1 many
CASSSRSADEQFF TGTGCCAGCAGCTCTAGGTCCGCGGATGAGCAGTTCTTC TRBJ2-1 NA TRBV7-9 NA
CASSSRRELGEKLFF TGCGCCAGCAGCAGCCGCAGGGAATTGGGGGAAAAACTGTTTTTT TRBJ1-4 NA TRBV4-1 NA
CASSVGMNTEAFF TGTGCCAGCAGCGTAGGTATGAACACTGAAGCTTTCTTT TRBJ1-1 NA TRBV9 many
CASPPPQGGTQYF TGTGCCAGCCCACCGCCTCAAGGGGGTACGCAGTATTTT TRBJ2-3 NA TRBV2 NA
CASSQGLGTLNTGELFF TGCGCCAGCAGCCAAGGGTTAGGCACCTTGAACACCGGGGAGCTGTTTTTT TRBJ2-2 NA TRBV4-3 many
CASTGTYNEQFF TGCGCCAGCACCGGGACCTACAATGAGCAGTTCTTC TRBJ2-1 NA TRBV5-1 NA
CASSPSNNEQFF TGTGCCAGCAGTCCGAGCAACAATGAGCAGTTCTTC TRBJ2-1 NA TRBV6-5 many
CASSPRLAGQQETQYF TGCGCCAGCAGCCCGCGACTAGCGGGCCAACAAGAGACCCAGTACTTC TRBJ2-5 TRBD2 TRBV5-1 NA
CASSQDHRVFYEQYF TGCGCCAGCAGCCAAGATCATAGGGTGTTCTACGAGCAGTACTTC TRBJ2-7 NA TRBV4-3 NA
CSVEPGGLAGDPSSYNEQFF TGCAGCGTTGAACCCGGGGGACTAGCGGGCGACCCTAGCTCCTACAATGAGCAGTTCTTC TRBJ2-1 TRBD2 TRBV29-1 few
CAISETSGQETQYF TGTGCCATCAGTGAAACGAGCGGGCAAGAGACCCAGTACTTC TRBJ2-5 NA TRBV10-3 many
CASSYKLRAGGAYNEQFF TGTGCCAGCAGTTACAAACTTAGGGCGGGGGGCGCCTACAATGAGCAGTTCTTC TRBJ2-1 TRBD2 TRBV6-7 NA
CSVEGAPSGAYNEQFF TGCAGCGTTGAAGGGGCCCCGAGCGGGGCATACAATGAGCAGTTCTTC TRBJ2-1 TRBD2 TRBV29-1 many
CASSLAYQTGTEAFF TGTGCCAGCAGCTTAGCCTATCAGACAGGCACTGAAGCTTTCTTT TRBJ1-1 NA TRBV7-8 NA
CASSPDAILDYAETQYF TGTGCCAGCAGCCCAGACGCAATATTAGACTATGCAGAGACCCAGTACTTC TRBJ2-5 NA TRBV3-1 many
CAISESTAEQFF TGTGCCATCAGTGAGTCGACGGCTGAGCAGTTCTTC TRBJ2-1 NA TRBV10-3 few
CSASYRTGELFF TGCAGTGCTAGTTATCGTACCGGGGAGCTGTTTTTT TRBJ2-2 NA TRBV20-1 NA
CSVEDLGDRGSDTQYF TGCAGCGTTGAAGATCTCGGGGACAGGGGTTCAGATACGCAGTATTTT TRBJ2-3 TRBD1 TRBV29-1 NA